This entry features one T cell receptor beta chain sequence. Antigen unknown. This record belongs to a study of T cell responses to AZD1222 COVID-19 vaccine. Study results and limitations: An increase in Spike-specific TCR breadth and depth was observed after two AZD1222 doses. The study reported that nearly half of spike-specific TCRs target unmutated variant regions.

Sequenced by immunoSEQ multiplex PCR; TCRdb stores in-frame clones only, minus some. The profile shows approximately 60,000 clones, 70% to 85% of them singletons. The CDR3 covers 15 residues. Germline lookup yields CDR1 SEHNR and CDR2 FQNEAQ (reference sequence). V was pared by 1 base and J by 2 bases, with 5 bases of the junction left unmatched. The chain combines TRBV7-9 with TRBJ2-7; 7 nucleotides match TRBD1. The input for sequencing was peripheral blood, taken on day 0 of AZD1222 vaccination. This receptor was obtained from an adult in good health. The CDR3 protein is CASSLGDRAPYEQYF. The CDR3 DNA follows: TGTGCCAGCAGCTTAGGCGACAGGGCCCCCTACGAGCAGTACTTC.